This T cell receptor (beta chain) came from a study of technical replicates of blood from a few donors (dated by TCRdb to about 2017). Library preparation used the immunoSEQ multiplex PCR assay. TCRdb limited this immuneACCESS table to in-frame rearrangements with V and J called. A share of clones is missing; checked studies link under half to unresolved V genes, and the rest is unexplained. Present in this sample are some 80,000 clones, 75% to 90% of which were seen just once. Jointly, the top ten make up around 4% of the sample. Concerning this clone itself: Its antigen is not yet known. Base qualities are missing; no much larger clone stands one base away.

CDR1 MNHEY and CDR2 SVGAGI were looked up in the germline V gene. The V end gives up 0 bases and the J end 2 bases, leaving 7 bases in the junction not matched to a gene. From cysteine to phenylalanine, the CDR3 is 16 amino acids long. The entry retains the CDR3 DNA only, 48 bases that are in frame from base 1. The sample was PBMCs. The clonotype was recovered from a human donor in good health. Some clones in this sample may be carry-over from other donors' samples. The chain is encoded by TRBV6-5 joined to TRBJ2-7, and TRBD1 aligns with 7 junction nucleotides. The DNA sequence is TGTGCCAGCAGTTACTCGTCGGTAGGACAGGCCTACGAGCAGTACTTC. It is translated as CASSYSSVGQAYEQYF.